This TCR beta chain came from a study of beta chain features in type 1 diabetes. This clone appeared a few times. What it binds is unknown. This may arise from a read error, as a much more abundant clone is one base away. Whole-study findings and limits: Compared to healthy donors, patients appeared to have naive, central memory and Treg TCRB repertoires that were more alike.

Expressed TCRB transcripts were sequenced because the entire RNA isolate underwent reverse transcription. Only in-frame clones appear in the TCRdb table, and some are missing; sequencing was by immunoSEQ multiplex PCR. The data show a few hundred thousand clones, 12% to 15% seen once. CD4+ cells of the naive, central memory, regulatory and stem cell-like memory types were sorted via CD45RO/CCR7/CD25/CD127/CD95/CD27. Sequencing input: central memory CD4+ T cells from blood. The receptor's source is a man aged 25 to 40 in good health.

The CDR3 here is CASSHDRAYGYTF. The CDR3, as DNA: TGTGCCAGCAGCCATGACAGGGCCTATGGCTACACCTTC. V is TRBV5-5 and J is TRBJ1-2, with 7 bases matching TRBD1. CDR3 size: 13 residues. CDR1 SGHKS and CDR2 YYEKEE come from the germline V gene (reference sequence). After removal of 4 bases from V and 4 bases from J, the junction contained 4 bases not matched to a gene.